These T cell receptor beta chains were read from a single sample in a study of OX40 agonist ivuxolimab in advanced cancers. Method: immunoSEQ multiplex PCR; TCRdb's copy keeps in-frame clones and lacks some. The table records some 49,000 clones, roughly 85% of them present only once. The source was CD4+ or CD8+ T cells sorted from blood, collected in a trial of the OX40 agonist ivuxolimab. The source is an adult with an advanced solid tumor such as melanoma, head and neck, liver or kidney cancer. CDR3s include the opening cysteine and the closing phenylalanine or tryptophan. Each record gives: V gene, clone size, J gene, D gene, CDR3 protein, CDR3 DNA. The D gene is left open where the match is weak. Size values are once, few and many counts, or a class for expanded clones, and some rows have none.

V: TRBV7-2; size: NA; J: TRBJ2-7; D: TRBD2; CDR3: CASSFSTRLAGGEQYF; DNA: TGTGCCAGCAGCTTTTCTACGAGACTAGCGGGAGGGGAGCAGTACTTC
V: TRBV6-6; size: NA; J: TRBJ2-7; D: TRBD2; CDR3: CASSGRLAGDYEQYF; DNA: TGTGCCAGCAGTGGGAGACTAGCGGGGGACTACGAGCAGTACTTC
V: TRBV2; size: NA; J: TRBJ1-2; D: NA; CDR3: CASSGSYGGEVNGYTF; DNA: TGTGCCAGCAGTGGGTCATATGGGGGGGAAGTTAATGGCTACACCTTC
V: TRBV11-2; size: few; J: TRBJ1-2; D: NA; CDR3: CASSLDSSVYGYTF; DNA: TGTGCCAGCAGCTTAGATTCTAGCGTCTATGGCTACACCTTC
V: TRBV5-8; size: NA; J: TRBJ2-3; D: TRBD2; CDR3: CASSLYSGSTDTQYF; DNA: TGTGCCAGCAGCTTATATAGCGGGAGCACAGATACGCAGTATTTT
V: TRBV11-3; size: few; J: TRBJ1-4; D: NA; CDR3: CASSPWEDEKLFF; DNA: TGTGCCAGCAGCCCGTGGGAAGATGAAAAACTGTTTTTT
V: TRBV5-6; size: NA; J: TRBJ1-2; D: NA; CDR3: CASSLESLNYGYTF; DNA: TGTGCCAGCAGCTTGGAATCTCTAAACTATGGCTACACCTTC
V: TRBV6-1; size: NA; J: TRBJ1-1; D: TRBD1; CDR3: CASSAAGGETEAFF; DNA: TGTGCCAGCAGTGCGGCAGGGGGTGAAACTGAAGCTTTCTTT
V: TRBV5-1; size: NA; J: TRBJ2-1; D: NA; CDR3: CASSLLAPSSYNEQFF; DNA: TGCGCCAGCAGCTTGCTTGCGCCTAGCTCCTACAATGAGCAGTTCTTC
V: TRBV4-3; size: once; J: TRBJ2-6; D: TRBD2; CDR3: CASSPGLPGANVLTF; DNA: TGCGCCAGCAGCCCGGGACTACCTGGGGCCAACGTCCTGACTTTC
V: TRBV6-1; size: NA; J: TRBJ1-1; D: NA; CDR3: CASSEALNTEAFF; DNA: TGTGCCAGCAGTGAGGCGCTGAACACTGAAGCTTTCTTT
V: TRBV28; size: NA; J: TRBJ1-1; D: TRBD1; CDR3: CASVTETGNMNTEAFF; DNA: TGTGCCAGCGTTACCGAGACAGGGAACATGAACACTGAAGCTTTCTTT
V: TRBV2; size: few; J: TRBJ1-5; D: NA; CDR3: CASSISGIPNQPQHF; DNA: TGTGCCAGCAGTATATCCGGGATCCCTAATCAGCCCCAGCATTTT
V: TRBV7-8; size: NA; J: TRBJ2-1; D: TRBD1; CDR3: CASSRLRTGLYNEQFF; DNA: TGTGCCAGCAGCAGATTACGGACAGGGCTCTACAATGAGCAGTTCTTC
V: TRBV7-2; size: NA; J: TRBJ1-4; D: TRBD1; CDR3: CASSFWTGGEKLFF; DNA: TGTGCCAGCAGCTTTTGGACAGGGGGTGAAAAACTGTTTTTT